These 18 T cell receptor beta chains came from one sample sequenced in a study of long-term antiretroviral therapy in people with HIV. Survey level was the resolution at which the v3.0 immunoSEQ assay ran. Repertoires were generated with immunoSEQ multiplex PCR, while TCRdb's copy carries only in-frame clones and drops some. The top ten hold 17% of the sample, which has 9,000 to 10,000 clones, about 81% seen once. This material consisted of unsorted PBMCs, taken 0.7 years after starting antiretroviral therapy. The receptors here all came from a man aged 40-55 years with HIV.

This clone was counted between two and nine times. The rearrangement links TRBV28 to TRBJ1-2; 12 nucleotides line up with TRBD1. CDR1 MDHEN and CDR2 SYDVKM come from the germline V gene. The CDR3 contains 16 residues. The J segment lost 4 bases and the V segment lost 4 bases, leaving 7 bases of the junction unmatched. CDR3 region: CASSSPGTGGIYGYTF. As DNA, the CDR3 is TGTGCCAGCAGTTCTCCCGGGACAGGGGGCATCTATGGCTACACCTTC.

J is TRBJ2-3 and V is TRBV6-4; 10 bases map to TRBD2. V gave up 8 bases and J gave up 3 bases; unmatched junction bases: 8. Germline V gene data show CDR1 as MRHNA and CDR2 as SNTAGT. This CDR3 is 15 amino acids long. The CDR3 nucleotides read TGTGCCAGCGGAGCGGGAGGGCCGGAGACAGATACGCAGTATTTT. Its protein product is CASGAGGPETDTQYF.

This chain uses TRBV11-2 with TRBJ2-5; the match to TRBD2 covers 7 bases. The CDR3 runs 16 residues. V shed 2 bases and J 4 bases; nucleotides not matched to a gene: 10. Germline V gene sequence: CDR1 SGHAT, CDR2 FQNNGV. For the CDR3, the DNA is TGTGCCAGCAGCTTAATGGGCGGGAGTGGGAGAGAGACCCAGTACTTC. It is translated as CASSLMGGSGRETQYF.

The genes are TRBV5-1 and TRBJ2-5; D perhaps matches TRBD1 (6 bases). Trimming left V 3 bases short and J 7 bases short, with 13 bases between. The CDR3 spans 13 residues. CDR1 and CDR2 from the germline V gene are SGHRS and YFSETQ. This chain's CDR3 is CASSSGDRGTQYF. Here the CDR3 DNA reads TGCGCCAGCAGCTCAGGGGACCGCGGGACCCAGTACTTC. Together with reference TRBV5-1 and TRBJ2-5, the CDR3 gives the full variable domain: KAGVTQTPRYLIKTRGQQVTLSCSPISGHRSVSWYQQTPGQGLQFLFEYFSETQRNKGNFPGRFSGRQFSNSRSEMNVSTLELGDSALYLCASSSGDRGTQYFGPGTRLLVL.

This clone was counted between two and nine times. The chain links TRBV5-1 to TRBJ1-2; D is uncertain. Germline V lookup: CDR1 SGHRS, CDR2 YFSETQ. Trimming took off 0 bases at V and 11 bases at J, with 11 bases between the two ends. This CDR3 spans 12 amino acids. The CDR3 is CASSLVGSEYTF. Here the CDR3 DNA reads TGCGCCAGCAGCTTGGTAGGCTCGGAGTACACCTTC. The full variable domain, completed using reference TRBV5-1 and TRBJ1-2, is KAGVTQTPRYLIKTRGQQVTLSCSPISGHRSVSWYQQTPGQGLQFLFEYFSETQRNKGNFPGRFSGRQFSNSRSEMNVSTLELGDSALYLCASSLVGSEYTFGSGTRLTVV.

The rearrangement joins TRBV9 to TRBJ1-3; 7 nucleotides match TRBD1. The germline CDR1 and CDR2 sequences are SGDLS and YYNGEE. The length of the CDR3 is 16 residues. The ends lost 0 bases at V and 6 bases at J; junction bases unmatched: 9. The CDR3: CASSVDPGQALNTIYF. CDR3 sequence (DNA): TGTGCCAGCAGCGTAGACCCCGGACAGGCCTTAAACACCATATATTTT.

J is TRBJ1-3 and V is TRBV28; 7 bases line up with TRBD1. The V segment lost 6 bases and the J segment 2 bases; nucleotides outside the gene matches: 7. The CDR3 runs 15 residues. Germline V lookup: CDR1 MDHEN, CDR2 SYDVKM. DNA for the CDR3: TGTGCCAGCAGACCCGGGACAGTAACTGGAAACACCATATATTTT. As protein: CASRPGTVTGNTIYF.

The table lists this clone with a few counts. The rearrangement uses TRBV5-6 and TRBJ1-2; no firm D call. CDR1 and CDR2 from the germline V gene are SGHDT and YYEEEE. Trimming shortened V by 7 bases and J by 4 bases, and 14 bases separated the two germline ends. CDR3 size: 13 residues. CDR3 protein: CASLSGAGYGYTF. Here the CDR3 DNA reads TGTGCCAGCCTCTCGGGCGCCGGCTATGGCTACACCTTC.

The CDR3 bases are TGTGCCAGCAGCTCCCCCCTTGCAGCGAACACTGAAGCTTTCTTT. Amino acids: CASSSPLAANTEAFF. V and J are TRBV11-1 and TRBJ1-1, with D uncertain. Trimming cost V 4 bases and J 1 base, with 13 bases left between them. The CDR3 runs 15 residues. Looked up from germline, CDR1 is SGHAT and CDR2 is FQDESV (reference sequence).

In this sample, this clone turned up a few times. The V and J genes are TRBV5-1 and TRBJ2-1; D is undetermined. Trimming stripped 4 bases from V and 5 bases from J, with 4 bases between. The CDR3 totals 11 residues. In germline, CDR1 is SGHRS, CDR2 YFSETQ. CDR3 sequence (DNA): TGCGCCAGCAGCCCCAACAATGAGCAGTTCTTC. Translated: CASSPNNEQFF.

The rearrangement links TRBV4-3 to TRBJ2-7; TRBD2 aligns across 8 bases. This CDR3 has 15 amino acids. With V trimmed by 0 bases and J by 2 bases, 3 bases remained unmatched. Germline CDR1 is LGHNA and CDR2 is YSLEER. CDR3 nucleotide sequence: TGCGCCAGCAGCCAAGACGGGGGGGTCGCCTACGAGCAGTACTTC. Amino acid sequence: CASSQDGGVAYEQYF.

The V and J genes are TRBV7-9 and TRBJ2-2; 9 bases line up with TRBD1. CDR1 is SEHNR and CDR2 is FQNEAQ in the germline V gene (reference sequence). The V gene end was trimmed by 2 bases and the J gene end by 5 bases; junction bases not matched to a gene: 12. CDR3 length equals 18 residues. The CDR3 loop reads CASSLYDTGTGHTGELFF. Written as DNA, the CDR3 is TGTGCCAGCAGCTTATATGATACCGGGACAGGGCATACCGGGGAGCTGTTTTTT.

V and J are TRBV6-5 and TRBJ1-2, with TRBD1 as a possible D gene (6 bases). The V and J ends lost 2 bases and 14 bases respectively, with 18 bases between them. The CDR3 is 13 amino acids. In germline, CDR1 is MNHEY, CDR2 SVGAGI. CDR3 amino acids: CASSYRGWGADTF. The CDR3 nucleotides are TGTGCCAGCAGTTACAGGGGATGGGGGGCGGATACCTTC.

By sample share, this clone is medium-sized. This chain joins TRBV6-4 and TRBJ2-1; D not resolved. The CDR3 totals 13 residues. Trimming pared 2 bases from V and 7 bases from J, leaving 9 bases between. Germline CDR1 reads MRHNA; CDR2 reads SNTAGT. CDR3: CASSDGLRNEQFF. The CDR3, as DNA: TGTGCCAGCAGTGACGGTCTACGGAATGAGCAGTTCTTC.

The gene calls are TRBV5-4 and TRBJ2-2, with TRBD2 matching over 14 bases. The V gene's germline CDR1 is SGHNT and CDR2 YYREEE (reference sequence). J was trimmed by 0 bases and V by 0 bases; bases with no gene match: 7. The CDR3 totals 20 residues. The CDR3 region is CASSLERTSGRSSNTGELFF. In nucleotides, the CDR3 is TGTGCCAGCAGCTTGGAACGGACTAGCGGGAGGTCTTCGAACACCGGGGAGCTGTTTTTT.

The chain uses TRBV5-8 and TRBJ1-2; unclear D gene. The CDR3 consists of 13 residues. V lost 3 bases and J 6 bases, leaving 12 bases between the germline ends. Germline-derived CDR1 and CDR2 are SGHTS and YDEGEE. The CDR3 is CASSSFYWDGYTF. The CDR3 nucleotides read TGTGCCAGCAGCTCTTTCTATTGGGATGGCTACACCTTC.

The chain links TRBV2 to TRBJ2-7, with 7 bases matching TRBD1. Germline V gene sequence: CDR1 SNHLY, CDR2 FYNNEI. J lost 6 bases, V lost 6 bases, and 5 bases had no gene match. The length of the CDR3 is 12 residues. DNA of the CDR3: TGTGCCAGCAGCAGACAGGGTGGCGAGCAGTACTTC. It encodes CASSRQGGEQYF.

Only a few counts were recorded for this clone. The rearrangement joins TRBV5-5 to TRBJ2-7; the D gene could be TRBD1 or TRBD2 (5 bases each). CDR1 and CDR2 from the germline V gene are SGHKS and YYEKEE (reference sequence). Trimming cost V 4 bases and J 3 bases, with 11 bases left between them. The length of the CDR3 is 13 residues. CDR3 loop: CASSIRDDYEQYF. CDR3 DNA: TGTGCCAGCAGCATACGGGACGACTACGAGCAGTACTTC.